The text below deals with one TCR beta chain. This clonotype was detected ten times or more. Its antigen is not yet known. The sample holds no much larger clone one base away, and base qualities are not on file. The cysteine opens and the phenylalanine closes a CDR3 of 13 amino acids. The kept DNA is CDR3 alone, 39 bases in frame from the first base. Ends trimmed: V by 5 bases, J by 4 bases; bases unmatched to a gene: 1. Set within a cohort of healthcare workers in London, UK, this nested case-control study involved weekly PCR testing of nasopharyngeal swabs along with blood sampling. Healthcare workers were recruited between 23 and 31 March 2020, during the week of the UK lockdown, and were followed weekly for up to roughly 16 weeks. Receptors were amplified or captured by 5' RACE. Reads for this sample came from a NextSeq 500. Unique molecular identifiers were attached to individual cDNA molecules in the TCR library protocol so that sequencing error and PCR bias could be corrected. TCR alpha and beta chains were both sequenced, and the abundances of alpha and beta sequences in each sample were closely correlated with each other. The original methods were these. Decombinator V4 was used to annotate the V gene, J gene and CDR3 of the TCR sequences. TCRs were defined as expanded if a significant change between any two time points was detected under a Poisson model with p below 0.0001. Abundances of TCRs were expressed as counts per million after normalisation to the total number of TCRs sequenced in each sample. MAIT TCRs were defined by TRAV1-2 paired with TRAJ12, TRAJ20 or TRAJ33, and iNKT TCRs by TRAV10 paired with TRAJ18. A search of VDJdb, accessed on 1 November 2021, was run for TCRs annotated to CMV, EBV and SARS-CoV-2, with TCRs annotated for multiple antigens excluded. Starting from the raw public reads, TCRdb applied fastp trimming at Q25, assembled clones with MiXCR and retained in-frame beta chains. Rows with a matching CDR3 protein are joined into one entry that keeps the most common DNA and genes. TCRdb's processing, not the authors', yielded these V and J calls. Here the sample has more than 35,000 distinct CDR3 sequences; roughly 6% occur a single time. About a quarter of the sample comes from the top ten.

The sample is drawn from a study of early T cells in non-severe SARS-CoV-2 infection (dated by TCRdb to the early 2020s). Turning to the overall study: Bulk RNA from unsorted whole blood was used for TCR sequencing, so alpha and beta chains could not be paired. The paper as a whole reports these results and caveats: VDJdb matching was skewed toward anti-spike CD8 responses, so virus-specific expansions were likely underestimated and private and CD4 specificities were missed.

The receptor was isolated from an adult who was a healthcare worker with PCR-confirmed SARS-CoV-2 infection or an uninfected control (not recorded which). Sequencing was performed on whole blood. This sequence uses TRBV12-3 or TRBV12-4 and TRBJ1-1; TRBD1 fits 10 bases in the junction. The sequenced DNA is TGTGCCAGCAGTCGGGACAGGGGCACTGAAGCTTTCTTT. Translation gives CASSRDRGTEAFF.